The 8 T cell receptor beta chains presented below share a single source sample, sequenced in a study of post-analysis software for immune sequencing data. Study-wide findings and caveats: In patients, TRBV5-6, TRBV5-1 and TRBV20-1 belonged to roughly 5 TRBV segments found more frequently than in controls.

Antigens of these TCRs are unknown. Tagging with unique molecular identifiers was a feature of the TCR beta cDNA libraries. MiXCR, run by TCRdb on the PCR reads, gives a single entry per CDR3 protein. In the table there are hundreds of thousands of distinct CDR3 sequences, approximately 30% of which are singletons. The sequenced sample was blood. The source is a girl aged 5-17 years with multiple sclerosis.

The chain links TRBV6-5 to TRBJ1-6; D is possibly TRBD1 (6 bases). The CDR3 runs 15 residues. The germline CDR1 and CDR2 sequences are MNHEY and SVGAGI. Between the trimmed V and J ends, which lost 3 bases and 8 bases, there was a span of 14 bases. CDR3 DNA sequence: TGTGCCAGCAGTTATGTAGGCAGGGGAGATTCACCCCTCCACTTT. Translation gives CASSYVGRGDSPLHF.

This clonotype has only a few counts. This chain uses TRBV28 with TRBJ1-2; a possible D gene is TRBD1 (5 bases). Germline assignment: CDR1 MDHEN and CDR2 SYDVKM. The CDR3 is made up of 17 amino acids. The V end lost 4 bases, the J end lost 1 base, and 19 bases lay between the germline ends. The CDR3 spells CASSSPGRGSYNYGYTF. In DNA, the CDR3 is TGTGCCAGCAGTTCACCGGGGCGGGGATCCTATAACTATGGCTACACCTTC.

The chain joins TRBV28 to TRBJ2-2; a weak D match, TRBD2 (6 bases). CDR3 length: 13 amino acids. V lost 7 bases and J lost 7, with 13 bases in between. CDR1 and CDR2 from the germline V gene are MDHEN and SYDVKM. The CDR3 sequence is CASIRRGVGELFF. CDR3 DNA: TGTGCCAGCATCAGGCGCGGGGTCGGGGAGCTGTTTTTT. Based on the CDR3 plus reference TRBV28 and TRBJ2-2, the full variable domain is DVKVTQSSRYLVKRTGEKVFLECVQDMDHENMFWYRQDPGLGLRLIYFSYDVKMKEKGDIPEGYSVSREKKERFSLILESASTNQTSMYLCASIRRGVGELFFGEGSRLTVL.

This clonotype has only a few counts. The chain uses TRBV10-2 and TRBJ2-5; TRBD1 matches 7 bases. Germline V gene sequence: CDR1 WSHSY, CDR2 SAAADI. This CDR3 region has 13 residues. V was pared by 10 bases and J by 5 bases, with 10 bases of the junction left unmatched. In DNA, the CDR3 is TGCGCCATCAACAGGGGTATTGGGGAGACCCAGTACTTC. It is translated as CAINRGIGETQYF.

The chain is built from TRBV20-1 and TRBJ2-3, with TRBD2 matching 9 bases. From germline, CDR1 is DFQATT and CDR2 SNEGSKA (reference sequence). The CDR3 length is 17 residues. The CDR3 nucleotides are TGCAGCGCGTGTGTGGTAGCGGGAGTAACTAGCACAGATACGCAGTATTTT. Protein: CSACVVAGVTSTDTQYF.

This clonotype showed up just a few times. The chain combines TRBV7-2 with TRBJ1-5; D gene ambiguous. The ends were cut back, 3 bases at V and 5 bases at J, with 11 bases in the middle. The length of the CDR3 is 14 residues. The V gene's germline CDR1 is SGHTA and CDR2 FQGNSA. The CDR3 coding sequence is TGTGCCAGCAGCTTGGATGGGCACTATCAGCCCCAGCATTTT. It translates to CASSLDGHYQPQHF.

This clonotype was seen a handful of times. The chain couples TRBV27 to TRBJ1-2; unclear D gene. Germline loops: CDR1 MNHEY, CDR2 SMNVEV (reference sequence). V was clipped by 4 bases and J by 3 bases, with 18 bases between them. The CDR3 loop spans 16 amino acids. CDR3 sequence reads: CASSSSREMEDYGYTF. The CDR3 bases are TGTGCCAGCAGTTCCTCCCGGGAGATGGAAGACTATGGCTACACCTTC.

V and J are TRBV7-2 and TRBJ2-5; 8 bases agree with TRBD2. The closer fit of TRBJ2-7 to the DNA end suggests the J call may be wrong. This CDR3 spans 17 amino acids. The germline gives CDR1 SGHTA, CDR2 FQGNSA. CDR3 bases: TGTGCCAGCAGCTTAGGCCCAAGGAGCGGGAGTATGTACGAGCAGTACGTC. Amino acids: CASSLGPRSGSMYEQYV.